The clone carrying this T cell receptor (beta chain) has more than one count but fewer than ten. The sample belongs to a study of T-cell reconstitution after alpha-beta-depleted transplantation in children. A library of TCRbeta sequences, prepared with unique molecular identifiers, was generated. TCRdb processed the PCR reads anew with MiXCR; each CDR3 protein has one entry. This repertoire shows a few hundred thousand distinct CDR3 sequences, about a fifth found once; its top ten account for about 3.8%. Looked up from germline, CDR1 is DFQATT and CDR2 is SNEGSKA (reference sequence). There are 16 residues in the CDR3. V was clipped by 0 bases and J by 4 bases; unmatched bases: 9.

The input for sequencing was PBMCs from the stem cell graft donor, taken from the stem cell graft. The sequence was obtained from a human donor who donated a stem cell graft to a child with acute myeloid leukemia. The chain couples TRBV20-1 to TRBJ2-1, with TRBD2 matching 7 bases. CDR3 sequence reads: CSARDPASGIYNEQFF. CDR3 nucleotide sequence: TGCAGTGCTAGAGACCCCGCTAGCGGCATATACAATGAGCAGTTCTTC.